The rows below give T cell receptor beta chains drawn from one sample of a study of vaccination and CD4 T cells after COVID-19. Antigens for these TCRs are unknown. One entry per CDR3 protein, called by TCRdb with MiXCR from the PCR reads. Altogether around 12,000 distinct CDR3 sequences are present, 45% to 65% being singletons, with the ten largest covering approximately 12%. Specimen: CD4+ T cells from blood, cultured in vitro. These receptors were taken from a human donor who had recovered from COVID-19. The CDR3 runs from the conserved cysteine through the conserved F or W. D genes are given only for firm matches. Part of the rows lack a size; the others show once, few, many or a class for expanded clones.

d_gene	abundance	v_gene	j_gene	CDR3aa	CDR3nt
-	-	TRBV6-5	TRBJ1-3	CASSYALSNTIYF	TGTGCCAGCAGTTACGCCCTATCGAACACCATATATTTT
-	-	TRBV30	TRBJ2-7	CAWSALRDSYEQYF	TGTGCCTGGAGTGCGCTCAGGGACTCCTACGAGCAGTACTTC
-	few	TRBV20-1	TRBJ2-3	CSARLRDGQYF	TGCAGTGCTCGTCTACGGGACGGGCAGTATTTT
-	-	TRBV28	TRBJ2-7	CASSQSQGRIYEQYF	TGTGCCAGCAGCCAAAGCCAGGGCAGGATCTACGAGCAGTACTTC
-	-	TRBV6-5	TRBJ2-2	CASSYSGASGELFF	TGTGCCAGCAGTTACTCAGGGGCGTCCGGGGAGCTGTTTTTT
TRBD1	few	TRBV24-1	TRBJ1-2	CATSGQGWNYGYTF	TGTGCCACCTCAGGACAGGGCTGGAACTATGGCTACACCTTC
TRBD1	few	TRBV24-1	TRBJ2-5	CATSDNSPQGATQETQYF	TGTGCCACCAGTGATAACAGCCCCCAGGGGGCAACCCAAGAGACCCAGTACTTC
-	-	TRBV20-1	TRBJ2-2	CSARGGSVDTGGLFF	TGCAGTGCTAGAGGAGGTTCGGTGGACACCGGGGGGCTGTTTTTT
TRBD1	-	TRBV20-1	TRBJ1-1	CSARDIRGLSEAFF	TGCAGTGCTAGAGATATCAGGGGGCTCTCTGAAGCTTTCTTT
-	-	TRBV15	TRBJ2-1	CATSQGSSYNEQFF	TGTGCCACAAGCCAGGGCAGTTCCTACAATGAGCAGTTCTTC
-	once	TRBV15	TRBJ2-5	CATSRDRWLGGGKGTQYF	TGTGCCACCAGCAGAGATCGGTGGCTAGGCGGAGGAAAAGGGACCCAGTACTTC
TRBD2	few	TRBV20-1	TRBJ2-3	CSASGLAGPGTDTQYF	TGCAGTGCTTCGGGACTAGCGGGACCAGGAACAGATACGCAGTATTTT
-	medium-sized	TRBV28	TRBJ1-6	CASSLTENIGSPLHF	TGTGCCAGCAGTTTAACCGAAAACATTGGCTCACCCCTCCACTTT
TRBD2	once	TRBV20-1	TRBJ2-1	CSANRLAGVLNEQFF	TGCAGTGCAAATAGACTAGCGGGAGTCCTCAATGAGCAGTTCTTC
-	-	TRBV4-1	TRBJ2-4	CASSHAKDGNIQYF	TGCGCCAGCAGCCACGCTAAGGACGGGAACATTCAGTACTTC
-	-	TRBV28	TRBJ1-5	CASSFARGGNQPQHF	TGTGCCAGCAGTTTTGCCAGGGGTGGCAATCAGCCCCAGCATTTT
-	few	TRBV7-2	TRBJ2-5	CASSLYGGETQYF	TGTGCCAGCAGCTTATATGGGGGAGAGACCCAGTACTTC
TRBD1	-	TRBV6-1	TRBJ2-2	CASSRWGQGSSGELFF	TGTGCCAGCAGCCGTTGGGGACAGGGTTCTTCCGGGGAGCTGTTTTTT
-	-	TRBV6-1	TRBJ2-7	CASSRTAGEQYF	TGTGCCAGCAGTAGGACTGCCGGGGAGCAGTACTTC
-	-	TRBV11-2	TRBJ2-5	CASSLVGGQMAETQYF	TGTGCCAGCAGCTTAGTGGGGGGACAAATGGCAGAGACCCAGTACTTC
-	few	TRBV24-1	TRBJ1-1	CATSAAGTENTEAFF	TGTGCCACCAGTGCCGCCGGGACGGAGAACACTGAAGCTTTCTTT
-	-	TRBV10-3	TRBJ2-5	CAISGVSGVTQYF	TGTGCCATCAGTGGGGTATCAGGGGTGACCCAGTACTTC
TRBD2	once	TRBV7-2	TRBJ2-1	CASSLGGLAESYNEQFF	TGTGCCAGCAGCTTAGGGGGACTAGCGGAGTCCTACAATGAGCAGTTCTTC
-	few	TRBV2	TRBJ2-2	CASSEAWGTGELFF	TGTGCCAGCAGTGAAGCGTGGGGTACCGGGGAGCTGTTTTTT
TRBD1	few	TRBV6-1	TRBJ1-2	CASVPGQGARDYGYTF	TGTGCCAGCGTCCCGGGACAGGGGGCGCGAGACTATGGCTACACCTTC
-	few	TRBV20-1	TRBJ1-5	CSARASLEGNQPQHF	TGCAGTGCTAGGGCCAGCTTGGAGGGCAATCAGCCCCAGCATTTT
-	few	TRBV7-8	TRBJ1-2	CASSLLRTNGYTF	TGTGCCAGCAGCTTATTACGGACAAATGGCTACACCTTC
-	-	TRBV15	TRBJ2-5	CATSRAPAVETQYF	TGTGCCACCAGCAGAGCTCCGGCTGTAGAGACCCAGTACTTC
TRBD2	-	TRBV7-9	TRBJ2-1	CASSLNPSGRGNEQFF	TGTGCCAGCAGCTTAAACCCTAGCGGGAGGGGTAATGAGCAGTTCTTC